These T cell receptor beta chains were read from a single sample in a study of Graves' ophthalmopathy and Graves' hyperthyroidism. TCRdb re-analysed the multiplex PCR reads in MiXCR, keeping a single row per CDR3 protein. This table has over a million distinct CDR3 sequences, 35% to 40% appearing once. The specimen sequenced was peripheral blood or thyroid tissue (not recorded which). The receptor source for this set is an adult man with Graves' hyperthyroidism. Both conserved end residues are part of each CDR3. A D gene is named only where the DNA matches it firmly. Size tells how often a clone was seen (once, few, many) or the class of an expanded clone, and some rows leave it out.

CDR3: CSLNRGTEAFF
DNA: TGCAGCTTAAACAGGGGCACTGAAGCTTTCTTT
D: TRBD1
J: TRBJ1-1
V: TRBV29-1
size: .

CDR3: CSARVVGADYGYTF
DNA: TGCAGTGCTCGAGTTGTGGGAGCTGACTATGGCTACACCTTC
D: .
J: TRBJ1-2
V: TRBV20-1
size: .

CDR3: CSVRTGFYEQYF
DNA: TGCAGCGTGCGGACAGGGTTTTACGAGCAGTACTTC
D: TRBD1
J: TRBJ2-7
V: TRBV29-1
size: once

CDR3: CSVRPGGSGNTIYF
DNA: TGCAGCGTGAGGCCGGGGGGGTCTGGAAACACCATATATTTT
D: .
J: TRBJ1-3
V: TRBV29-1
size: many

CDR3: CASSHGLAGSTQYF
DNA: TGTGCCAGCAGCCACGGACTAGCGGGGTCGACCCAGTACTTC
D: TRBD2
J: TRBJ2-5
V: TRBV6-1
size: .

CDR3: CASSSPGARSPLHF
DNA: TGTGCCAGCAGCTCGCCGGGGGCTAGGTCACCCCTCCACTTT
D: .
J: TRBJ1-6
V: TRBV7-8
size: .

CDR3: CASSRQDRNNSPLHF
DNA: TGTGCCAGCAGCCGACAGGACAGAAATAATTCACCCCTCCACTTT
D: .
J: TRBJ1-6
V: TRBV7-9
size: few

CDR3: CASSQEDQGQGFNYGYTF
DNA: TGTGCCAGCAGCCAAGAAGATCAGGGGCAGGGTTTTAACTATGGCTACACCTTC
D: .
J: TRBJ1-2
V: TRBV2
size: .

CDR3: CASSIGPNRDQPQHF
DNA: TGTGCCAGTAGTATAGGCCCCAACAGGGATCAGCCCCAGCATTTT
D: .
J: TRBJ1-5
V: TRBV19
size: many

CDR3: CAISDPGLAGGEQYF
DNA: TGTGCCATCAGTGATCCCGGACTAGCGGGAGGGGAGCAGTACTTC
D: TRBD2
J: TRBJ2-7
V: TRBV10-3
size: many

CDR3: CAGSWTKAINEKLFF
DNA: TGTGCCGGCAGCTGGACCAAGGCAATCAATGAAAAACTGTTTTTT
D: .
J: TRBJ1-4
V: TRBV12-3/TRBV12-4
size: .

CDR3: CASSERRNHNSPLHF
DNA: TGCGCCAGCAGTGAGAGGCGGAACCATAATTCACCCCTCCACTTT
D: .
J: TRBJ1-6
V: TRBV10-2
size: few

CDR3: CAGGSLLGAWEQYF
DNA: TGTGCCGGGGGAAGCTTGTTGGGGGCCTGGGAGCAGTACTTC
D: .
J: TRBJ2-7
V: TRBV10-3
size: .

CDR3: CASSTPGEARPKETQYF
DNA: TGTGCCAGCAGTACCCCGGGGGAAGCGAGACCAAAAGAGACCCAGTACTTC
D: .
J: TRBJ2-5
V: TRBV12-3/TRBV12-4
size: few

CDR3: CASSYSIGTLAYEQYF
DNA: TGTGCCAGCAGTTACTCGATAGGCACCTTGGCTTACGAGCAGTACTTC
D: .
J: TRBJ2-7
V: TRBV6-6
size: .

CDR3: CASSLQTALAMNTEAFF
DNA: TGTGCCAGCAGTCTCCAGACAGCACTCGCTATGAACACTGAAGCTTTCTTT
D: .
J: TRBJ1-1
V: TRBV12-3/TRBV12-4
size: .

CDR3: CASSSSAPTYEQYF
DNA: TGTGCCAGCAGCTCCAGCGCGCCTACCTACGAGCAGTACTTC
D: .
J: TRBJ2-7
V: TRBV7-2
size: .

CDR3: CSATGTGESETQYF
DNA: TGCAGCGCAACAGGGACCGGGGAGTCGGAGACCCAGTACTTC
D: .
J: TRBJ2-5
V: TRBV29-1
size: .

CDR3: CASSRLTGNSYEQYF
DNA: TGCGCCAGCAGCAGGTTGACAGGGAACTCCTACGAGCAGTACTTC
D: TRBD1
J: TRBJ2-7
V: TRBV10-2
size: .

CDR3: CSVDGGNYGYTF
DNA: TGCAGCGTTGATGGCGGAAACTATGGCTACACCTTC
D: .
J: TRBJ1-2
V: TRBV29-1
size: many

CDR3: CASSLTGSVGELFF
DNA: TGTGCCAGCAGTTTGACGGGCAGCGTCGGGGAGCTGTTTTTT
D: .
J: TRBJ2-2
V: TRBV12-3/TRBV12-4
size: few

CDR3: CSVRGSLTETQYF
DNA: TGCAGCGTCAGGGGGTCCTTGACAGAGACCCAGTACTTC
D: TRBD1
J: TRBJ2-5
V: TRBV29-1
size: .

CDR3: CSVDREYNEKLFF
DNA: TGCAGCGTTGACAGGGAATACAATGAAAAACTGTTTTTT
D: .
J: TRBJ1-4
V: TRBV29-1
size: few

CDR3: CASSVGPSGDEQYF
DNA: TGTGCCAGCAGCGTAGGGCCTAGCGGGGACGAGCAGTACTTC
D: TRBD2
J: TRBJ2-7
V: TRBV9
size: .

CDR3: CASSLSLAGVTGELFF
DNA: TGTGCCAGCAGCTTGTCGTTAGCGGGAGTCACCGGGGAGCTGTTTTTT
D: TRBD2
J: TRBJ2-2
V: TRBV5-8
size: .

CDR3: CSATGTDDEKLFF
DNA: TGCAGTGCTACCGGGACAGATGATGAAAAACTGTTTTTT
D: TRBD1
J: TRBJ1-4
V: TRBV20-1
size: few

CDR3: CAWSVDQVSFF
DNA: TGTGCCTGGAGTGTCGACCAAGTCTCTTTCTTT
D: .
J: TRBJ1-1
V: TRBV30
size: .

CDR3: CATNGGGPYSYNSPLHF
DNA: TGTGCCACTAATGGCGGCGGGCCTTACTCCTATAATTCACCCCTCCACTTT
D: .
J: TRBJ1-6
V: TRBV10-3
size: many

CDR3: CASSLGGPGGTQYF
DNA: TGTGCCAGCAGCTTAGGGGGCCCCGGGGGGACCCAGTACTTC
D: .
J: TRBJ2-5
V: TRBV7-9
size: .

CDR3: CAVNQGTGGNQPQHF
DNA: TGTGCCGTGAACCAGGGGACAGGGGGCAATCAGCCCCAGCATTTT
D: TRBD1
J: TRBJ1-5
V: TRBV10-3
size: .

CDR3: CASSPVGNNQPQHF
DNA: TGTGCCAGCAGTCCTGTAGGAAATAATCAGCCCCAGCATTTT
D: .
J: TRBJ1-5
V: TRBV28
size: few

CDR3: CASTPTSDQETQYF
DNA: TGTGCCAGTACCCCTACTAGCGACCAAGAGACCCAGTACTTC
D: TRBD2
J: TRBJ2-5
V: TRBV19
size: few

CDR3: CASSESGTNNQPQHF
DNA: TGTGCCAGCAGTGAGTCCGGGACAAACAATCAGCCCCAGCATTTT
D: .
J: TRBJ1-5
V: TRBV6-1
size: many

CDR3: CSARRQEEVDYGYTF
DNA: TGCAGTGCGCGAAGACAGGAGGAGGTTGACTATGGCTACACCTTC
D: .
J: TRBJ1-2
V: TRBV20-1
size: many

CDR3: CASSQDSYSSYEQYF
DNA: TGCGCCAGCAGCCAAGATTCCTACAGCTCCTACGAGCAGTACTTC
D: .
J: TRBJ2-7
V: TRBV4-3
size: few

CDR3: CASSVGTGDSPQHF
DNA: TGTGCCAGCAGCGTGGGGACAGGGGATTCGCCCCAGCATTTT
D: TRBD1
J: TRBJ1-5
V: TRBV7-9
size: many

CDR3: CASSQDNRGRTTGELFF
DNA: TGCGCCAGCAGCCAGGATAACAGGGGTCGAACCACCGGGGAGCTGTTTTTT
D: TRBD1
J: TRBJ2-2
V: TRBV4-1
size: once

CDR3: CASSLEAQGAVSPLHF
DNA: TGTGCCAGCAGCTTAGAGGCTCAGGGGGCGGTTTCACCCCTCCACTTT
D: TRBD1
J: TRBJ1-6
V: TRBV7-9
size: .

CDR3: CASSLELAGGYRQYF
DNA: TGCGCCAGCAGCTTGGAGCTAGCGGGGGGTTATCGGCAGTACTTC
D: TRBD2
J: TRBJ2-7
V: TRBV5-1
size: many

CDR3: CASSSGQHLPYEQYF
DNA: TGTGCCAGCAGCTCGGGACAGCACCTTCCCTACGAGCAGTACTTC
D: TRBD1
J: TRBJ2-7
V: TRBV7-9
size: many

CDR3: CASSIVGTGAYEQYF
DNA: TGTGCCAGTAGTATCGTCGGCACAGGGGCCTACGAGCAGTACTTC
D: TRBD1
J: TRBJ2-7
V: TRBV19
size: .

CDR3: CASSRESGTGMMNTEAFF
DNA: TGTGCCAGCAGCCGTGAATCCGGGACAGGGATGATGAACACTGAAGCTTTCTTT
D: TRBD1
J: TRBJ1-1
V: TRBV5-4
size: many

CDR3: CATSDLTGNGYTF
DNA: TGTGCCACCAGTGACCTTACAGGGAATGGCTACACCTTC
D: .
J: TRBJ1-2
V: TRBV24-1
size: many

CDR3: CASMGQGNSPLHF
DNA: TGTGCCAGCATGGGACAGGGAAATTCGCCCCTCCACTTT
D: TRBD1
J: TRBJ1-6
V: TRBV2
size: few

CDR3: CASSQLQGSNTEAFF
DNA: TGCGCCAGCAGCCAACTACAGGGGTCGAACACTGAAGCTTTCTTT
D: TRBD1
J: TRBJ1-1
V: TRBV4-3
size: few

CDR3: CASSAGLAASSYEQYF
DNA: TGCGCCAGCAGTGCCGGACTAGCGGCCTCCTCCTACGAGCAGTACTTC
D: TRBD2
J: TRBJ2-7
V: TRBV10-2
size: .

CDR3: CASSYSQAETQYF
DNA: TGTGCCAGCAGTTATAGCCAGGCCGAGACCCAGTACTTC
D: .
J: TRBJ2-5
V: TRBV12-3/TRBV12-4
size: many

CDR3: CASTSGAAPNEQYF
DNA: TGTGCCAGCACCTCTGGGGCGGCTCCCAACGAGCAGTACTTC
D: .
J: TRBJ2-7
V: TRBV7-8
size: many